These 17 T cell receptor beta chains originate from one sample sequenced in a study of CD8 T cells in ankylosing spondylitis (dated by TCRdb to about 2017). Study-level results and caveats: A TCR beta motif of fewer than 10 highly homologous amino acid variants appeared characteristic of blood from ankylosing spondylitis patients.

These TCRs are of unknown antigen specificity. The library was made by 5' RACE. TCRdb records Illumina HiSeq 2500 as the sequencer. TCRdb reanalyzed the raw reads on its own, using fastp at Q25 for trimming and MiXCR for clone calling, and kept in-frame beta chains. One record per CDR3 amino acid sequence lists the most common genes and DNA. A total of about 750,000 distinct CDR3 sequences appear in this sample, 15% to 20% of them only once. Together, the top ten hold about 19% of the sample. The material sequenced was blood, either unsorted or a sorted T cell fraction (not recorded which). Every receptor here comes from a male donor with ankylosing spondylitis.

The rearrangement joins TRBV7-9 to TRBJ2-2; no reliable D call. This CDR3 has 14 amino acids. Trimming pared 2 bases from V and 6 bases from J, leaving 10 bases between. CDR1 and CDR2 from the germline V gene are SEHNR and FQNEAQ (reference sequence). This CDR3 reads CASSLIGGPGELFF. The CDR3 DNA reads as TGTGCCAGCAGCTTAATAGGCGGTCCCGGGGAGCTGTTTTTT.

The rearrangement uses TRBV7-3 and TRBJ1-1, with D unclear. Germline V gene data show CDR1 as SGHTA and CDR2 as FQGTGA. The CDR3 length is 13 residues. Trimming shortened V by 1 base and J by 3 bases, and 6 bases separated the two germline ends. In DNA, the CDR3 is TGTGCCAGCAGCTTAATGTGGGACACTGAAGCTTTCTTT. Its protein is CASSLMWDTEAFF.

This clonotype came up many times. V and J are TRBV27 and TRBJ2-7; 10 positions match TRBD2. The ends lost 5 bases at V and 3 bases at J; junction bases unmatched: 1. This CDR3 is 13 amino acids long. The germline V gene encodes CDR1 MNHEY and CDR2 SMNVEV (reference sequence). The CDR3: CASSRLAGYEQYF. The CDR3 nucleotides are TGTGCCAGCAGTAGACTAGCGGGCTACGAGCAGTACTTC.

The chain is built from TRBV12-3 or TRBV12-4 and TRBJ1-1, with D perhaps TRBD1 (5 bases). Between the trimmed V and J ends, which lost 2 bases and 7 bases, there was a span of 14 bases. The CDR3 covers 14 residues. DNA of the CDR3: TGTGCCAGCAGTTTAACGTTCAGGCAGGGTGAAGCTTTCTTT. Its translation is CASSLTFRQGEAFF.

This clonotype was seen a few times. The chain couples TRBV4-1 to TRBJ1-2; D gene unclear. Germline CDR1 and CDR2: MGHRA and YSYEKL. V was shortened by 5 bases and J by 3 bases, with 7 bases between the two germline ends. The CDR3 consists of 12 residues. The CDR3 is CASSGGDYGYTF. The CDR3, as DNA: TGCGCCAGCAGCGGTGGGGACTATGGCTACACCTTC.

This clonotype was detected only a few times. This chain joins TRBV20-1 and TRBJ1-5; D is ambiguous. From germline, CDR1 is DFQATT and CDR2 SNEGSKA (reference sequence). The CDR3 is 14 residues long. V lost 5 bases and J 0 bases, leaving 11 bases between the germline ends. For the CDR3, the DNA is TGCAGTGCTGGTTCCGGAGATAGCAATCAGCCCCAGCATTTT. Protein: CSAGSGDSNQPQHF.

The chain links TRBV6-2 or TRBV6-3 to TRBJ2-7; D is ambiguous. The CDR3 runs to 15 residues. Germline V lookup: CDR1 MNHEY, CDR2 SVGEGT. The V end lost 6 bases, the J end lost 2 bases, and 17 bases lay between the germline ends. In DNA, the CDR3 is TGTGCCAGCAGCCGAGTGACGGTTACAACCTACGAGCAGTACTTC. It encodes CASSRVTVTTYEQYF.

This clonotype was counted only a few times. This rearrangement joins TRBV12-3 or TRBV12-4 to TRBJ2-1; no reliable D call. The CDR3 has 13 residues. Trimming pared 6 bases from V and 7 bases from J, leaving 13 bases between. In DNA, the CDR3 is TGTGCCAGCAGAAAGACAAGTAGGAATGAGCAGTTCTTC. Translating gives CASRKTSRNEQFF.

V usage is TRBV5-1 and J usage is TRBJ2-7, with a weak D call TRBD1 (5 bases). Trimming removed 0 bases from V and 8 bases from J, with 12 bases in between. Per germline, CDR1 SGHRS and CDR2 YFSETQ. There are 13 residues in the CDR3. The CDR3 reads CASSLAGKGQQYF. As DNA, the CDR3 is TGCGCCAGCAGCTTGGCCGGTAAGGGGCAGCAGTACTTC.

This clonotype was seen more than once but under ten times. The chain links TRBV20-1 to TRBJ2-4; D is tentatively TRBD1 or TRBD2 (5 bases each). Trimming took off 6 bases at V and 8 bases at J, with 20 bases between the two ends. Germline CDR1 is DFQATT and CDR2 is SNEGSKA (reference sequence). The CDR3 has 14 amino acids. In DNA form, the CDR3 reads TGCAGTGCGCAACCGAGCGAGGGGTTGGACATTCAGTACTTC. It specifies CSAQPSEGLDIQYF.

This clonotype appeared many times. The CDR3: CASSPAGGNTEAFF. CDR3 DNA sequence: TGTGCCAGCTCACCAGCGGGGGGGAACACTGAAGCTTTCTTT. The chain is built from TRBV18 and TRBJ1-1; maybe TRBD1 (5 bases). V dropped 2 bases and J dropped 1 base, with 8 bases sitting between them. Germline V CDR1 and CDR2: KGHSH, LQKENI. The CDR3 has 14 residues.

The chain has TRBV20-1 and TRBJ2-1; tentative D call: TRBD1 (6 bases). Germline values: CDR1 DFQATT, CDR2 SNEGSKA (reference sequence). V was cut by 6 bases and J by 5 bases, with 14 bases left in between. CDR3 size: 13 residues. CDR3 sequence reads: CSAGRGGHNEQFF. In DNA, the CDR3 is TGCAGTGCCGGACGTGGGGGCCACAATGAGCAGTTCTTC.

The chain has TRBV4-1 and TRBJ1-4; 9 positions match TRBD1. With 1 base clipped from V and 7 bases from J, the junction kept 4 bases outside the gene matches. CDR1 and CDR2 from the germline V gene are MGHRA and YSYEKL. The CDR3 length is 15 residues. DNA of the CDR3: TGCGCCAGCAGCCAAGGTGACAGGGGGAGTGAAAAACTGTTTTTT. Protein: CASSQGDRGSEKLFF.

The rearrangement uses TRBV12-3 or TRBV12-4 and TRBJ1-2, with unresolved D. CDR3 length: 11 amino acids. Trimming left V 8 bases short and J 2 bases short, with 6 bases between. The CDR3: CASAENYGYTF. CDR3 DNA: TGTGCCAGCGCCGAAAACTATGGCTACACCTTC.

Here the CDR3 reads CASSLREGQYEQYF. CDR3 DNA: TGTGCCAGCAGTTTGAGGGAGGGCCAGTACGAGCAGTACTTC. This sequence joins TRBV27 and TRBJ2-7; 7 positions match TRBD2. The CDR3 sequence is 14 residues long. V dropped 3 bases and J dropped 4; count of bases not matched to a gene: 6. CDR1 is MNHEY, CDR2 SMNVEV, per germline (reference sequence).

This clonotype was observed a few times. V gene TRBV15 combines with J gene TRBJ2-3; D call uncertain. V dropped 0 bases and J dropped 2 bases, with 9 bases sitting between them. Germline assignment: CDR1 LNHNV and CDR2 YYDKDF (reference sequence). CDR3 length: 15 residues. The CDR3 DNA follows: TGTGCCACCAGCAGAGATCTGGTCGACACAGATACGCAGTATTTT. It is translated as CATSRDLVDTDTQYF.

The chain carries TRBV6-5 and TRBJ2-3, with a tentative D call TRBD2 (6 bases). The CDR3 spans 16 residues. Germline assignment: CDR1 MNHEY and CDR2 SVGAGI. Between the trimmed V and J ends, which lost 0 bases and 4 bases, there was a span of 14 bases. Here the CDR3 reads CASSYSVSGGADTQYF. The CDR3 DNA sequence: TGTGCCAGCAGTTACTCGGTTAGCGGAGGGGCAGATACGCAGTATTTT.